A selection of T cell receptor beta chains follows, all from one sample in a study of blood T cells in healthy people across ages. One entry per CDR3 protein, called by TCRdb with MiXCR from the 5' RACE reads. Found here are fewer than 1,000,000 distinct CDR3 sequences, around 45% of them singletons; the top ten hold about a sixth. Material: blood. These TCRs come from an elderly man in good health. CDR3s include the opening cysteine and the closing phenylalanine or tryptophan. A D gene is named only where the DNA matches it firmly. Clone size is not always given. Where it is, it says once, few, many or a class for expanded clones.

J: TRBJ2-7
size: -
V: TRBV5-5
D: TRBD1
DNA: TGTGCCAGCAGCTTGGCGGGACAGCCCAGCTCCTACAATGAGCAGTACTTC
CDR3: CASSLAGQPSSYNEQYF

J: TRBJ1-2
size: once
V: TRBV25-1
D: -
DNA: TGTGCCAGCAGTCCCCCGGGGCCAGGGCTTGGCTACACCTTC
CDR3: CASSPPGPGLGYTF

J: TRBJ1-2
size: -
V: TRBV11-3
D: -
DNA: TGTGCCAGCAGCTTAGACGGTTCGCCCCTCGGCTACACCTTC
CDR3: CASSLDGSPLGYTF

J: TRBJ2-5
size: many
V: TRBV12-3/TRBV12-4
D: TRBD1
DNA: TGTGCCAGCTTCCGACAGGGATCAGGAGAGACCCAGTACTTC
CDR3: CASFRQGSGETQYF

J: TRBJ2-5
size: -
V: TRBV12-3/TRBV12-4
D: TRBD2
DNA: TGTGCCAGCAGTTTAGAGGGACTAGCGGGAGAGACCCAGTACTTC
CDR3: CASSLEGLAGETQYF

J: TRBJ1-2
size: once
V: TRBV18
D: TRBD1
DNA: TGTGCCAGCTCACCCTTGGACAGGGGGCTCGGTGGCTACACCTTC
CDR3: CASSPLDRGLGGYTF

J: TRBJ1-1
size: -
V: TRBV7-2
D: -
DNA: TGTGCCAGCAGCTTCAAGGGGGGGCAGGACACTGAAGCTTTCTTT
CDR3: CASSFKGGQDTEAFF

J: TRBJ2-3
size: few
V: TRBV10-3
D: -
DNA: TGTGCCATCAGCTCAGGGGTCACAGATACGCAGTATTTT
CDR3: CAISSGVTDTQYF

J: TRBJ1-5
size: many
V: TRBV28
D: -
DNA: TGTGCCAGCAGGCCGACAGCTAGCAATCAGCCCCAGCATTTT
CDR3: CASRPTASNQPQHF

J: TRBJ1-1
size: -
V: TRBV12-3/TRBV12-4
D: -
DNA: TGTACCAGCAACGGCAGGGAGGGACGAACTGAAGCTTTCTTT
CDR3: CTSNGREGRTEAFF

J: TRBJ2-1
size: -
V: TRBV6-6
D: -
DNA: TGTGCCAGCAGTTACCAGGCGGTCCCCTACAATGAGCAGTTCTTC
CDR3: CASSYQAVPYNEQFF

J: TRBJ1-1
size: few
V: TRBV7-2
D: TRBD1
DNA: TGTGCCAGCAGCCCACAGACAGGGAAAGCTTTCTTT
CDR3: CASSPQTGKAFF

J: TRBJ2-7
size: -
V: TRBV20-1
D: TRBD1
DNA: TGCAGTGCGGGGCGGACAGGGGCAATGGGCGAGCAGTACTTC
CDR3: CSAGRTGAMGEQYF

J: TRBJ2-2
size: -
V: TRBV29-1
D: TRBD2
DNA: TGCAGCGTTGATTCTAGCGGGAGGGCTACCACCGGGGAGCTGTTTTTT
CDR3: CSVDSSGRATTGELFF

J: TRBJ2-5
size: -
V: TRBV29-1
D: -
DNA: TGCAGCGCCACTCGGGGACAACGCCAAGAGACCCAGTACTTC
CDR3: CSATRGQRQETQYF

J: TRBJ2-7
size: -
V: TRBV3-1
D: -
DNA: TGTGCCAGCAGCCAACACCCCGGCAGGGCCTTCTCCTACGAGCAGTACTTC
CDR3: CASSQHPGRAFSYEQYF

J: TRBJ2-7
size: -
V: TRBV7-2
D: TRBD2
DNA: TGTGCCAGCAGCTCCGGGGGGGGTTCAAGGGATGAGCAGTACTTC
CDR3: CASSSGGGSRDEQYF

J: TRBJ2-1
size: few
V: TRBV9
D: -
DNA: TGTGCCAGCAGCGGAGGTCTTCTCAATGAGCAGTTCTTC
CDR3: CASSGGLLNEQFF

J: TRBJ2-7
size: few
V: TRBV5-6
D: TRBD2
DNA: TGTGCCAGCAGCCAAGCCCTAGCGGCCTACGAGCAGTACTTC
CDR3: CASSQALAAYEQYF

J: TRBJ2-5
size: -
V: TRBV28
D: -
DNA: TGTGCCAGCAGTGTCTCTGGGGGAATCGATGAGCAGTACTTC
CDR3: CASSVSGGIDEQYF

J: TRBJ1-2
size: -
V: TRBV20-1
D: TRBD1
DNA: TGCAGTGCCCCGGACAGGGGAAATTGTGGCTACACCTTC
CDR3: CSAPDRGNCGYTF

J: TRBJ2-3
size: -
V: TRBV29-1
D: TRBD2
DNA: TGCAGCGTCTGCCAGGGTAGCGGGGGTAGCACAGATACGCAGTATTTT
CDR3: CSVCQGSGGSTDTQYF

J: TRBJ1-1
size: -
V: TRBV3-1
D: -
DNA: TGTGCCAGCAGCCAAGGAGTTGAGCCGAACACTGAAGCTTTCTTT
CDR3: CASSQGVEPNTEAFF

J: TRBJ2-6
size: few
V: TRBV7-2
D: -
DNA: TGTGCCAGCACCCCAACATCTGGGGCCAACGTCCTGACTTTC
CDR3: CASTPTSGANVLTF

J: TRBJ1-6
size: few
V: TRBV20-1
D: TRBD1
DNA: TGCAGTGGGATACAGGGGAGTAATTCACCCCTCCACTTT
CDR3: CSGIQGSNSPLHF